This T cell receptor (beta chain) emerged from a study of spatial heterogeneity in lung cancer. Across the study: Detection of beta-chain sequences consistently exceeded that of alpha-chain sequences.

TCRdb ran MiXCR on the 5' RACE reads and lists one entry per CDR3 protein. Of 3,200 or so distinct CDR3 sequences listed, roughly a fifth are singletons. Per the germline V gene, CDR1 is KGHDR and CDR2 is SFDVKD. V was shortened by 4 bases and J by 2 bases, with 8 bases between the two germline ends. The CDR3 has 15 amino acids. The sample holds many counts of this clonotype. The time point was: blood at routine non-recurrence follow-up after resection. The input material, whole RNA from tumor, nontumor lung or frozen PBMC, was sequenced unsorted. The V and J genes are TRBV24-1 and TRBJ2-6; weak D call: TRBD1 (5 bases). The input for sequencing was PBMCs, taken at follow-up. This receptor was taken from a male donor with early-stage non-small cell lung cancer. The CDR3 coding sequence is TGTGCCACCAGTGACCCAGGGCCTGGGGCCAACGTCCTGACTTTC. It translates to CATSDPGPGANVLTF.